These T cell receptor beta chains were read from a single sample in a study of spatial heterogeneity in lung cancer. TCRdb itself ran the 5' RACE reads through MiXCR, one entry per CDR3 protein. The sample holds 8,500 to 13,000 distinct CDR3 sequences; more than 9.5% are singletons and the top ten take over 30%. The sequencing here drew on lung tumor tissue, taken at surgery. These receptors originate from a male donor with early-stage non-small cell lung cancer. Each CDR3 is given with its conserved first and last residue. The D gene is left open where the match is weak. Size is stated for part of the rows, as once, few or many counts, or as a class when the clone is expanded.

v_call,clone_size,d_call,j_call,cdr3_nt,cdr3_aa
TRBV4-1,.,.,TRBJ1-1,TGCGCCAGCAGCCAAGTATCCAGGGTGAACACTGAAGCTTTCTTT,CASSQVSRVNTEAFF
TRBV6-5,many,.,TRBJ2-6,TGTGCCAGCAGTCGACGACAGGTTTCACTCGGGGCCAACGTCCTGACTTTC,CASSRRQVSLGANVLTF
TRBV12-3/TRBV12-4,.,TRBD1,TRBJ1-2,TGTGCCAGCAGCCGTAGTCCAGGGGGAGCTAACTATGGCTACACCTTC,CASSRSPGGANYGYTF
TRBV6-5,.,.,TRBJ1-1,TGTGCCAGCAGTTACCTCACAGGACAGACTGAAGCTTTCTTT,CASSYLTGQTEAFF
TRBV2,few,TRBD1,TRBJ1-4,TGTGCCAGCAGTGAAATGTGGGGACAGGACCGGGTAAAACTGTTTTTT,CASSEMWGQDRVKLFF
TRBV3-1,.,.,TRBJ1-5,TGTGCCAGCAGCCAAGCTATTAATCAGCCCCAGCATTTT,CASSQAINQPQHF
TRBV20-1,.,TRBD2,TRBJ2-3,TGCAGTGCTACTAGCGGGGGGGCAAGGACGCAGTATTTT,CSATSGGARTQYF
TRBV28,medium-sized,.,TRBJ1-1,TGTGCCAGCAGTCTGATAACACGGAACACTGAAGCTTTCTTT,CASSLITRNTEAFF
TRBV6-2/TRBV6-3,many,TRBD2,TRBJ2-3,TGTGCCAGCAGTTACTGGCCGGGACTAGCGGGGGGCACAGATACGCAGTATTTT,CASSYWPGLAGGTDTQYF
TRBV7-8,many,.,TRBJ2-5,TGTGCCAGCAGCTTAAGAGCTCGGGGGGAGACCCAGTACTTC,CASSLRARGETQYF
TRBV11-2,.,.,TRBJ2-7,TGTGCCAGCAGCTTCGGGACACCCTACGAGCAGTACTTC,CASSFGTPYEQYF
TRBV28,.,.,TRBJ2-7,TGTGCCAGCAGTTTCTTTTCAGGGGAGGGCTACGAGCAGTACTTC,CASSFFSGEGYEQYF
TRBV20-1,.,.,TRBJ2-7,TGCAGTGCCCTCGGGGCCTTCTCCTACGAGCAGTACTTC,CSALGAFSYEQYF
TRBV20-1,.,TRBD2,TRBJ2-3,TGCAGTGCTAGCGGGGGGGCCACAGATACGCAGTATTTT,CSASGGATDTQYF
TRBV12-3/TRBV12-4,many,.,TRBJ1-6,TGTGCCAGCACCTTTGGGGCCAGCTGGGCCTATAATTCACCCCTCCACTTT,CASTFGASWAYNSPLHF
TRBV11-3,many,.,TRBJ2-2,TGTGCCAGCAGCATAACAGGAGACGCCGGGGAGCTGTTTTTT,CASSITGDAGELFF
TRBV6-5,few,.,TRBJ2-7,TGTGCCAGCAGTCTCGGGGGCGACGAGCAGTACTTC,CASSLGGDEQYF